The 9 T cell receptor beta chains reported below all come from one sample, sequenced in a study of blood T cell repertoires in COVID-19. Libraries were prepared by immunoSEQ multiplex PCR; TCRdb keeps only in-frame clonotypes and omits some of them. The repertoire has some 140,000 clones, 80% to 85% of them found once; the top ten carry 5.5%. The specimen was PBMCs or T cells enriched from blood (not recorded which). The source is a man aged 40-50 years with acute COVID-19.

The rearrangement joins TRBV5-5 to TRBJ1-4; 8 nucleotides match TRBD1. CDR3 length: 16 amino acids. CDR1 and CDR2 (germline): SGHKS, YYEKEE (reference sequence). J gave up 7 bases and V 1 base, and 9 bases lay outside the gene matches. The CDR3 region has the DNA TGTGCCAGCAGCTTGAGGGGACAGGAGAGGCTTGAAAAACTGTTTTTT. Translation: CASSLRGQERLEKLFF.

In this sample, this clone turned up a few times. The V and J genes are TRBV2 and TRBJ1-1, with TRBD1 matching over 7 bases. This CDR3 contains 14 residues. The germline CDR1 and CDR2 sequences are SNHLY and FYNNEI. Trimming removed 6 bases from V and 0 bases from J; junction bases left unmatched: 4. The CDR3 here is CASRGDRLNTEAFF. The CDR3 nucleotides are TGTGCCAGCAGAGGGGACAGACTGAACACTGAAGCTTTCTTT.

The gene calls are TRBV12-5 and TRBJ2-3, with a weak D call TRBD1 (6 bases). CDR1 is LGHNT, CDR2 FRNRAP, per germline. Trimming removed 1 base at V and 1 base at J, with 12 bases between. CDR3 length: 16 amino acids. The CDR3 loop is CASGLETGFGTDTQYF. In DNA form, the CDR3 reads TGTGCTAGTGGTTTGGAGACAGGTTTCGGCACAGATACGCAGTATTTT.

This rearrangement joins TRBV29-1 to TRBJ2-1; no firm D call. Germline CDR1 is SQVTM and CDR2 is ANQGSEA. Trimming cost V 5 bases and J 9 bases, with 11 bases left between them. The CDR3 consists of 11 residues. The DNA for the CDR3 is TGCAGCGTTTCACAGCTTTCTGAGCAGTTCTTC. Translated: CSVSQLSEQFF.

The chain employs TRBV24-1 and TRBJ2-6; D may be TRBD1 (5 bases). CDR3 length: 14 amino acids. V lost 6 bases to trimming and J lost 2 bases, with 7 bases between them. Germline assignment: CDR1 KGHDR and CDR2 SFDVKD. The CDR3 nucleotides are TGTGCCACCAGTAGGGGTCCTGGGGCCAACGTCCTGACTTTC. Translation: CATSRGPGANVLTF.

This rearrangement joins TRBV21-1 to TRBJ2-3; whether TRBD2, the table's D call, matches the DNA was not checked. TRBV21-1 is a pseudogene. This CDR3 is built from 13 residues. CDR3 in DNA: TGTGCCAGCAAGGGGCTAGCGGGAGATACGCAGTATTTT. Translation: CASKGLAGDTQYF.

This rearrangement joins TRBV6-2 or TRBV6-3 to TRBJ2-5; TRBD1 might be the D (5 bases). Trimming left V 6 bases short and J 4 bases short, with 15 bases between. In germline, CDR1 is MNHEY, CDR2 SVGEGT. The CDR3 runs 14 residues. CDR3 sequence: CASRPPGPPETQYF. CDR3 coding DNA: TGTGCCAGCAGGCCTCCAGGGCCTCCAGAGACCCAGTACTTC.

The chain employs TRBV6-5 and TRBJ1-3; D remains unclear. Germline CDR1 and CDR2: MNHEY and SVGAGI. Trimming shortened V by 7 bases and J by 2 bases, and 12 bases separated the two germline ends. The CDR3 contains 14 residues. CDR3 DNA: TGTGCCAGCACGCGGGGTTTAACTGGAAACACCATATATTTT. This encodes CASTRGLTGNTIYF.

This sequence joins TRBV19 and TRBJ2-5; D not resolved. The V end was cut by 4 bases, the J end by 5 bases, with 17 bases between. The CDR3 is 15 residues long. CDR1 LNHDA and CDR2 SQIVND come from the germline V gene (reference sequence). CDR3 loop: CASSTSARLRETQYF. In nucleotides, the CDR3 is TGTGCCAGTAGTACCTCAGCCCGACTCCGGGAGACCCAGTACTTC.